The rows below give T cell receptor beta chains drawn from one sample of a study of blood T cell repertoires in COVID-19. Data came from immunoSEQ multiplex PCR; TCRdb stores just in-frame clones and leaves some out. Among about 210,000 clones listed, roughly 78% were seen once. Sequenced sample: peripheral blood. These receptors were obtained from a woman aged 40 to 50 with acute or convalescent COVID-19. Both conserved end residues are part of each CDR3. D genes are given only for firm matches. Some rows mark clone size as missing; the rest say once, few, many or name a class of expanded clone.

length,V,size,J,D,CDR3,DNA
15,TRBV19,-,TRBJ2-4,-,CASSIGGIAKNIQYF,TGTGCCAGTAGTATTGGGGGGATAGCCAAAAACATTCAGTACTTC
16,TRBV3-1/TRBV3-2,-,TRBJ2-3,-,CASSQDKGPGGDTQYF,TGTGCCAGCAGCCAAGATAAGGGACCCGGGGGAGATACGCAGTATTTT
15,TRBV24-1,-,TRBJ2-1,TRBD2,CATSDLSGGADEQFF,TGTGCCACCAGTGATTTAAGCGGGGGGGCGGATGAGCAGTTCTTC
15,TRBV9,-,TRBJ2-3,TRBD1,CASSARQGGQDTQYF,TGTGCCAGCAGCGCACGACAGGGCGGACAAGATACGCAGTATTTT
14,TRBV6-5,-,TRBJ2-3,-,CASNQLVGTDTQYF,TGTGCCAGCAACCAACTAGTTGGCACAGATACGCAGTATTTT
13,TRBV2,-,TRBJ1-5,TRBD1,CASTGQENQPQHF,TGTGCCAGCACGGGACAGGAGAATCAGCCCCAGCATTTT
17,TRBV2,many,TRBJ1-3,-,CASSREQGGLFGNTIYF,TGTGCCAGCTCCAGAGAACAGGGTGGACTTTTTGGAAACACCATATATTTT
16,TRBV3-1/TRBV3-2,-,TRBJ2-7,TRBD2,CASSFRTSGRSAEQYF,TGTGCCAGCAGCTTTCGGACTAGCGGGAGATCGGCCGAGCAGTACTTC
14,TRBV7-6,-,TRBJ1-1,-,CASSFGGTSTEAFF,TGTGCCAGCAGCTTCGGGGGGACGAGCACTGAAGCTTTCTTT
16,TRBV5-6,-,TRBJ1-5,TRBD1,CASSSSQGVSNQPQHF,TGTGCCAGCAGCTCGAGCCAGGGGGTTAGCAATCAGCCCCAGCATTTT
13,TRBV19,-,TRBJ1-3,-,CASSPLTGNTIYF,TGTGCCAGTAGTCCCCTTACTGGAAACACCATATATTTT
13,TRBV12-3/TRBV12-4,-,TRBJ1-1,-,CASSLQVNTEAFF,TGTGCCAGCAGTCTACAGGTTAACACTGAAGCTTTCTTT
14,TRBV3-1/TRBV3-2,-,TRBJ2-5,-,CASSQDWGEETQYF,TGTGCCAGCAGCCAAGATTGGGGGGAAGAGACCCAGTACTTC
15,TRBV24-1,-,TRBJ2-5,TRBD1,CATSGQGPSGETQYF,TGTGCCACCAGTGGACAGGGGCCCTCCGGAGAGACCCAGTACTTC
12,TRBV30,-,TRBJ1-1,-,CAWSSERTEAFF,TGTGCCTGGAGCTCCGAGAGGACTGAAGCTTTCTTT
16,TRBV12-5,-,TRBJ1-4,TRBD1,CASGLAGTARGEKLFF,TGTGCTAGTGGTTTGGCCGGGACAGCTAGGGGTGAAAAACTGTTTTTT
15,TRBV6-1,-,TRBJ1-2,-,CASSEVGDTGYGYTF,TGTGCCAGCAGTGAGGTCGGGGATACGGGCTATGGCTACACCTTC
13,TRBV3-1/TRBV3-2,once,TRBJ2-5,-,CASSQVQGKTQYF,TGTGCCAGCAGCCAAGTTCAGGGAAAGACCCAGTACTTC
14,TRBV6-5,-,TRBJ1-1,-,CASVGGYRNTEAFF,TGTGCCAGCGTTGGGGGGTATCGGAACACTGAAGCTTTCTTT
14,TRBV19,-,TRBJ2-7,-,CASSTFSGTYEQYF,TGTGCCAGTAGTACTTTTAGCGGTACCTACGAGCAGTACTTC
18,TRBV3-1/TRBV3-2,once,TRBJ2-3,TRBD2,CASSQGGLAGASTDTQYF,TGTGCCAGCAGCCAGGGGGGACTAGCGGGGGCGAGCACAGATACGCAGTATTTT
13,TRBV12-3/TRBV12-4,-,TRBJ1-1,TRBD1,CASSQGVFSEAFF,TGTGCCAGCAGTCAGGGGGTTTTTTCTGAAGCTTTCTTT
20,TRBV3-1/TRBV3-2,-,TRBJ2-4,TRBD2,CASSQLPGLAGHSAKNIQYF,TGTGCCAGCAGCCAATTACCGGGACTAGCGGGACATTCGGCCAAAAACATTCAGTACTTC
15,TRBV28,-,TRBJ2-7,-,CASTPPRRGLMEQYF,TGTGCCAGCACTCCCCCCAGGCGTGGTTTGATGGAGCAGTACTTC
15,TRBV5-1,-,TRBJ2-1,TRBD2,CASSFWTSGNNEQFF,TGCGCCAGCAGCTTCTGGACTAGCGGCAACAATGAGCAGTTCTTC
18,TRBV18,once,TRBJ2-1,-,CASLKPTTSEGSYNEQFF,TGTGCCAGCTTAAAACCAACCACGAGCGAGGGCTCCTACAATGAGCAGTTCTTC
16,TRBV5-1,-,TRBJ1-2,TRBD1,CASSLDPGQGAYGYTF,TGCGCCAGCAGCTTAGATCCGGGACAGGGGGCCTATGGCTACACCTTC
15,TRBV2,-,TRBJ2-1,TRBD2,CASSRGGGLYNEQFF,TGTGCCAGCAGTAGGGGCGGGGGTCTGTACAATGAGCAGTTCTTC
15,TRBV27,many,TRBJ2-1,TRBD2,CASGPLAGAYNEQFF,TGTGCCAGCGGACCACTAGCGGGGGCCTACAATGAGCAGTTCTTC
13,TRBV14,few,TRBJ1-3,TRBD1,CASRTGQGNTIYF,TGTGCCAGCAGAACGGGACAGGGAAACACCATATATTTT
16,TRBV12-5,-,TRBJ2-2,-,CASGWALGGDTGELFF,TGTGCTAGTGGTTGGGCCTTGGGGGGAGACACCGGGGAGCTGTTTTTT
13,TRBV12-3/TRBV12-4,-,TRBJ2-1,-,CASTQGLGNEQFF,TGTGCCAGCACCCAGGGCCTTGGCAATGAGCAGTTCTTC
14,TRBV7-6,-,TRBJ2-7,-,CASSLEEDFYEQYF,TGTGCCAGCAGCTTAGAAGAGGATTTCTACGAGCAGTACTTC
14,TRBV6-5,once,TRBJ1-2,-,CASSPEPSNYGYTF,TGTGCCAGCAGTCCCGAACCGAGTAACTATGGCTACACCTTC
14,TRBV5-6,-,TRBJ1-2,TRBD1,CASSPTGTNYGYTF,TGTGCCAGCAGCCCGACAGGGACTAACTATGGCTACACCTTC